This T cell receptor beta chain was retrieved from a study of T-cell reconstitution after alpha-beta-depleted transplantation in children. Overall study findings and caveats: As was reported, about two months after transplant, alpha-beta T cells came from several hundred expanded graft clones. Some patients showed high day-60 TCRbeta diversity, which derived from surviving recipient T cells and thymic progenitors. At one year after transplant, newly produced T cells mostly accounted for T-cell counts and diversity.

As it was prepared, the TCRbeta library received unique molecular identifiers. TCRdb passed the PCR reads through MiXCR, listing each CDR3 protein once. There are hundreds of thousands of distinct CDR3 sequences in the sample; about an eighth occur only once, and 0.65% to 0.9% lies in the top ten. This clonotype was recorded many times. Its matching antigen is unknown. The TCR comes from a girl aged 2-10 years with congenital amegakaryocytic thrombocytopenia, due to receive a stem cell transplant. This sample comprised PBMCs, obtained before TCRalphabeta/CD19-depleted stem cell transplant.

In DNA form, the CDR3 reads TGTGCCAGCAGTTTAAGACAGCGAAGCAATCAGCCCCAGCATTTT. Encoded protein: CASSLRQRSNQPQHF. The chain carries TRBV12-3 or TRBV12-4 and TRBJ1-5, with D perhaps matching TRBD1 (5 bases). Trimming cost V 2 bases and J 1 base, with 9 bases left between them. The CDR3 is 15 residues long.